These 9 T cell receptor beta chains came from one sample sequenced in a study of CD8 T cells in Susac syndrome. RNA, at about 0.45 to 1 ug, was reverse transcribed with random hexamers. TCRdb processed the immunoSEQ multiplex PCR reads anew with MiXCR; each CDR3 protein has one entry. The sample has approximately 280,000 distinct CDR3 sequences; around 84% are singletons. Sequenced: CD8+ T cells from PBMCs. These receptors came from a human donor with multiple sclerosis.

This chain joins TRBV19 and TRBJ2-6; 8 nucleotides match TRBD2. The germline V gene has CDR1 LNHDA and CDR2 SQIVND (reference sequence). CDR3 size: 17 residues. With 5 bases clipped from V and 0 bases from J, the junction kept 6 bases outside the gene matches. The CDR3 DNA reads as TGTGCCAGTAGTGGGGCTAGCGGGTTCTCTGGGGCCAACGTCCTGACTTTC. It codes for CASSGASGFSGANVLTF.

In DNA, the CDR3 is TGCGCCAGCAGCACAACCGGGACAGCCTCCTACGAGCAGTACTTC. It is translated as CASSTTGTASYEQYF. The V gene is TRBV5-1, the J gene TRBJ2-7; 7 nucleotides align to TRBD1. The ends lost 4 bases at V and 0 bases at J; junction bases unmatched: 7. The CDR3 is 15 residues long. Looked up from germline, CDR1 is SGHRS and CDR2 is YFSETQ.

V gene TRBV6-2 or TRBV6-3 combines with J gene TRBJ2-7, with D tentatively TRBD2 (6 bases). With 7 bases removed from V and 0 bases from J, the gap between germline ends came to 16 bases. This CDR3 spans 15 amino acids. Germline CDR1 reads MNHEY; CDR2 reads SVGEGT. CDR3 in DNA: TGTGCCAGCACCTCTGGGGGGAGGAGCTCCTACGAGCAGTACTTC. Protein product: CASTSGGRSSYEQYF.

The V gene is TRBV29-1, the J gene TRBJ1-1; TRBD1 agrees at 7 bases. Germline CDR1 reads SQVTM; CDR2 reads ANQGSEA. The CDR3 covers 13 residues. The V gene end was trimmed by 6 bases and the J gene end by 6 bases; junction bases not matched to a gene: 10. The CDR3 DNA is TGCAGCGTCGAGACAGGGAGGGGGGCTGAAGCTTTCTTT. It specifies CSVETGRGAEAFF.

To note about this clonotype: Lacking the conserved final phenylalanine or tryptophan, this CDR3 likely reflects a read error. This chain joins TRBV10-3 and TRBJ2-7; the D is unclear. Per germline, CDR1 ENHRY and CDR2 SYGVKD. The CDR3 is 13 residues long. V lost 8 bases and J lost 2, with 13 bases in between. This CDR3 reads CAIAPGITYEQYL. DNA for the CDR3: TGTGCCATCGCCCCTGGGATCACCTACGAGCAGTACCTC.

The chain combines TRBV19 with TRBJ2-1; 13 nucleotides match TRBD2. Germline CDR1 LNHDA, CDR2 SQIVND (reference sequence). CDR3 size: 17 residues. The junction had 12 bases not matched to a gene; V was cut back by 11 bases and J by 2 bases. CDR3 sequence: CAPRPILAGGPYNEQFF. CDR3 DNA sequence: TGTGCCCCCCGTCCGATACTAGCGGGAGGGCCCTACAATGAGCAGTTCTTC.

The V and J genes are TRBV29-1 and TRBJ1-2; no definite D call. The length of the CDR3 is 10 residues. Trimming stripped 1 base from V and 7 bases from J, with 4 bases between. Germline values: CDR1 SQVTM, CDR2 ANQGSEA. CDR3 sequence reads: CSVEARGYTF. The CDR3 DNA is TGCAGCGTTGAAGCTCGTGGCTACACCTTC.

The DNA for the CDR3 is TGTGCCAGCAGTGAAACCAGCGGGAGCGTCAAAAACATTCAGTACTTC. It is translated as CASSETSGSVKNIQYF. This rearrangement joins TRBV2 to TRBJ2-4, with 8 bases identical to TRBD2. With 2 bases clipped from V and 3 bases from J, the junction kept 6 bases outside the gene matches. The CDR3 spans 16 residues. Germline CDR1 and CDR2: SNHLY and FYNNEI.

The chain recombines TRBV7-8 with TRBJ1-1; D remains unclear. The CDR3 consists of 16 residues. Germline loops: CDR1 SGHVS, CDR2 FQNEAQ. The V end lost 0 bases, the J end lost 1 base, and 12 bases lay between the germline ends. DNA for the CDR3: TGTGCCAGCAGCTTAGCAGTCCTCTATGGGAACACTGAAGCTTTCTTT. Its translation: CASSLAVLYGNTEAFF.